This TCR beta chain appears in the sequencing data of a study of beta chain features in type 1 diabetes (dated by TCRdb to the late 2010s). Background for the entire study: Patients and healthy donors did not differ in mean age, gender distribution, total cell number or subset yield. A total of about 100 million sorted cells were examined across all samples, and RNA yield correlated strongly with the number of cells per subset. In the study, recently diagnosed type 1 diabetes patients and matched healthy donors were compared on the TCRB repertoires of their sorted circulating CD4+ T cell subsets. Whereas all 30 or so donors provided naive and central memory subsets, regulatory and stem cell-like memory subsets were isolated from just 8 patients and about 8 healthy donors. Study-wide findings and limitations: In all four CD4+ subsets, TCRB CDR3 length was moderately but significantly shorter in type 1 diabetes patients. Naive, central memory and regulatory TCRB repertoires appeared to be more alike among patients than among healthy donors. Because cDNA was sequenced instead of genomic DNA, highly expressing activated cells could be over-represented, though the groups showed no difference in activation or CD3 levels. PCR may preferentially amplify shorter templates, but because patient and control samples were amplified and corrected together, any resulting skew would affect both groups equally. At VDJ recombination sites, type 1 diabetes patients had fewer insertions and more deleted nucleotides, which implies abnormalities in thymic rearrangement. Because small numbers of individuals were included in the HLA sub-analyses, any influence of HLA type on TCRB rearrangement was left unresolved.

The entire amount of isolated RNA was reverse transcribed using the High Capacity cDNA Reverse Transcription Kit, so the sequenced TCRB transcripts were expressed ones. Deep immunoSEQ sequencing was applied to naive, central memory and regulatory T cell samples, giving an average of approximately 4 million total reads per sample. Sorted cells were lysed in RLT buffer and RNA was extracted with DNase-treated RNeasy Micro or Mini kits, depending on cell number. To prevent cross-contamination, every cell subset was processed on its own, while patient and healthy donor samples were processed together. The immunoSEQ multiplex PCR was used to amplify TCRB sequences from cDNA, yielding 87-bp fragments that span the CDR3 region. The amplicons were sequenced using the Illumina HiSeq platform. On the study's bioinformatics: PCR bias was computationally corrected using synthetic template baselines, reads within Hamming distance 2 were collapsed, and singletons that could not be merged were discarded. By aligning reads against IMGT, V, D and J genes, CDR3 length, and insertions or deletions at six rearrangement sites were assigned. Within each subset, clonotype counts were normalized to the number of sorted cells before true diversity and Gini coefficients were calculated with the tcR R package. Repertoire sharing was quantified using the overlap coefficient calculated on TCRB nucleotide sequences. Out-of-frame TCRB sequences from naive cells were analyzed as a proxy for the pre-selection repertoire. TCRdb took this table from immuneACCESS and kept in-frame rearrangements with V and J called. Such tables lack part of the clones; where checked against another copy, unresolved V genes explain under half of the gap, and the rest is unexplained. D and trimming were read from the DNA, whereas the V and J calls and clone size are those reported in that table. This sample gives 900,000 or so clones in total; roughly 15% of them show up just once. Clones ranked in the top ten supply about 0.02% of the sample.

This clone showed up just a few times. Its antigen has not been determined. Within one base of it there is no much larger clone, and no base qualities were kept. Each donor gave one peripheral blood draw, around 0.12 L on average, collected into heparinised tubes. A BD FACSAria II and a panel including CD45RO, CCR7, CD25, CD127, CD95 and CD27 were used to sort naive, central memory, regulatory and stem cell-like memory CD4+ T cells. All sorted populations exceeded 98% purity. PBMCs were isolated immediately by Lymphoprep density gradient centrifugation and stained directly without culture. To minimize batch effects, samples were stained and sorted in pairs, one healthy donor with one patient per experiment. Sequenced input: naive CD4+ T cells from blood. This sample's cell subset or site label indicates: true naive CD4+ T cells. The sequence was collected from a woman under 30 in good health.

CDR3 protein: CASSPDWTARRDYTF. DNA sequence: TGTGCCAGCAGCCCGGACTGGACAGCCCGACGGGATTACACCTTC. Recombination joined TRBV7-2 with TRBJ1-2; the D gene is possibly TRBD1, with 6 bases matching. The CDR3 holds 15 amino acids from the cysteine to the phenylalanine. Left in the record is the CDR3 DNA by itself, 45 bases read in frame from the first base. At the junction V is shortened by 5 bases and J by 11 bases, with 24 bases in between. Taken from the germline V gene, the CDR1 and CDR2 loops are SGHTA and FQGNSA.